This T cell receptor (beta chain) was found in a study of HIV-infected patients and healthy controls. About the research overall: About 75% of the sixteen became undetectable by the second bleed, and all after another year of therapy.

Follow-up blood was drawn about 14 weeks, roughly three months, after antiretroviral therapy began. No cell fractionation was done, so the repertoire covers all unsorted peripheral blood T cells. Findings and limits, study-wide: MAIT alpha-chain CDR3s were frequent in healthy controls, depleted in HIV+.

cDNA was made from 500 ng RNA using alpha and beta constant primers. Using multiplexing indices, alpha and beta chain libraries were generated apart by chain-specific third strand synthesis. One primer pair amplified all rearrangements per chain; each cDNA got molecular barcodes. The SP2 site served as the priming point for second strand synthesis. TCRdb passed the 5' RACE reads through MiXCR, listing each CDR3 protein once. Seen here are roughly 9,000 distinct CDR3 sequences, about 9% observed once, and the top ten hold about 20%. The CDR3 loop spans 13 amino acids. V was cut by 2 bases and J by 4 bases, with 8 bases left in between. The germline CDR1 and CDR2 sequences are MNHEY and SVGEGT. This clonotype appeared many times. The antigen is unknown.

This clonotype was obtained from an adult with HIV infection. The sample in question was blood, obtained during antiretroviral therapy. This chain links TRBV6-2 or TRBV6-3 with TRBJ1-2, with D possibly matching TRBD1 (5 bases). CDR3 protein: CASSYQTVYGYTF. DNA of the CDR3: TGTGCCAGCAGTTACCAGACAGTCTATGGCTACACCTTC.